These 8 T cell receptor beta chains were all obtained from the same sample, sequenced in a study of T cells after yellow fever vaccination. A single record per CDR3 protein comes from TCRdb applying MiXCR to the 5' RACE reads. The sample has roughly 300,000 distinct CDR3 sequences; roughly 8.4% are singletons. This material consisted of PBMCs, taken approximately 40 days after the first yellow fever vaccination. These receptors all come from a young man who received the YFV17D yellow fever vaccine.

This rearrangement joins TRBV29-1 to TRBJ2-3; D is tentatively TRBD1 or TRBD2 (6 bases each). Germline V CDR1 and CDR2: SQVTM, ANQGSEA. V was clipped by 6 bases and J by 6 bases, with 16 bases between them. The CDR3 totals 13 residues. The CDR3 reads CSVWGAGGDTQYF. The CDR3 DNA follows: TGCAGCGTGTGGGGGGCGGGCGGGGATACGCAGTATTTT.

Comment on this clonotype: An end of the junction differs from the germline gene, which may be a read error. This sequence joins TRBV12-3 or TRBV12-4 and TRBJ2-2; 8 bases are a match to TRBD2. The CDR3 runs 15 residues. CDR3 DNA: TGTGCCAGCAGCTTAGCGGGGACGGGGACCGGGGAGCTGTTTTTT. Amino acid sequence: CASSLAGTGTGELFF.

This clonotype was seen more than once but under ten times. The chain couples TRBV4-1 to TRBJ1-1; perhaps TRBD1 as D (6 bases). The CDR3 spans 15 residues. Trimming shortened V by 3 bases and J by 2 bases, and 13 bases separated the two germline ends. Per germline, CDR1 MGHRA and CDR2 YSYEKL. For the CDR3, the DNA is TGCGCCAGCAGCCACCAAGGGACACTTAACACTGAAGCTTTCTTT. Encoded protein: CASSHQGTLNTEAFF.

The chain uses TRBV5-1 and TRBJ2-5, with D possibly matching TRBD2 (6 bases). The V end lost 4 bases, the J end lost 5 bases, and 21 bases lay between the germline ends. The CDR3 consists of 16 residues. Germline V CDR1 and CDR2: SGHRS, YFSETQ. CDR3 nucleotide sequence: TGCGCCAGCAGCAAACTAGCTGCGCGGGGCGGGGAGACCCAGTACTTC. Translation: CASSKLAARGGETQYF.

This clonotype was seen a handful of times. The J gene is TRBJ2-3, the V gene TRBV19, with 8 bases lining up with TRBD2. V gave up 6 bases and J gave up 2 bases; unmatched junction bases: 7. This CDR3 comprises 15 residues. The V gene's germline CDR1 is LNHDA and CDR2 SQIVND (reference sequence). In nucleotides, the CDR3 is TGTGCCAGTAGCGTTACTAGCGGAAACACAGATACGCAGTATTTT. Translating it yields CASSVTSGNTDTQYF.

This clonotype was found a few times. V is TRBV6-1 and J is TRBJ1-2; TRBD1 might be the D (6 bases). Trimming cost V 6 bases and J 8 bases, with 16 bases left between them. Germline V gene sequence: CDR1 MNHNS, CDR2 SASEGT. The length of the CDR3 is 13 residues. CDR3 loop: CASSDDRSRGYTF. The CDR3 DNA sequence: TGTGCCAGCAGCGACGACAGGAGTAGGGGCTACACCTTC.

The sample holds a few counts of this clonotype. The rearrangement uses TRBV12-3 or TRBV12-4 and TRBJ1-1; D unclear. The length of the CDR3 is 15 residues. V lost 3 bases and J 0 bases, leaving 11 bases between the germline ends. CDR3 nucleotides: TGTGCCAGCAGTTTGTGGCGGGGAATGAACACTGAAGCTTTCTTT. Amino acid sequence: CASSLWRGMNTEAFF.

This clonotype has just a few counts. The V call is TRBV18, the J call TRBJ1-4; the match to TRBD1 covers 9 bases. Trimming cost V 3 bases and J 8 bases; bases outside gene matches: 7. In germline, CDR1 is KGHSH, CDR2 LQKENI. The CDR3 loop spans 15 amino acids. DNA for the CDR3: TGTGCCAGCTCACCTCCTCGGGACAGGGAAGAAAAACTGTTTTTT. Amino acid sequence: CASSPPRDREEKLFF.